This TCR beta chain was recorded in a study of T cells expressing NK-cell markers. About the research overall: Each TCR beta repertoire originated in sorted T cells that were CD3+CD56+NKG2C+, CD3+CD56+NKG2C- or CD3+CD56-NKG2C+. Study-level results: HCMV specificity of expanded NKG2C+ T cell clones remained unclear.

As for this clonotype: Its target is not known.

TCRdb reworked the 5' RACE reads into one entry per CDR3 protein, no DNA. The sample has 350,000 to 450,000 distinct CDR3 sequences, and its top ten clones hold 4% to 6.5%. The CDR3 runs to 14 residues. Per the germline V gene, CDR1 is DFQATT and CDR2 is SNEGSKA (reference sequence). The TCR comes from a man aged 18-75 years in good health. Sequencing was performed on blood T cells: a sorted CD56 or NKG2C T cell subset, CD4+ or CD8+ T cells, or bulk PBMC T cells (not recorded which). The chain uses TRBV20-1 and TRBJ2-7. Here the CDR3 reads CSARDFPRAYEQYF.